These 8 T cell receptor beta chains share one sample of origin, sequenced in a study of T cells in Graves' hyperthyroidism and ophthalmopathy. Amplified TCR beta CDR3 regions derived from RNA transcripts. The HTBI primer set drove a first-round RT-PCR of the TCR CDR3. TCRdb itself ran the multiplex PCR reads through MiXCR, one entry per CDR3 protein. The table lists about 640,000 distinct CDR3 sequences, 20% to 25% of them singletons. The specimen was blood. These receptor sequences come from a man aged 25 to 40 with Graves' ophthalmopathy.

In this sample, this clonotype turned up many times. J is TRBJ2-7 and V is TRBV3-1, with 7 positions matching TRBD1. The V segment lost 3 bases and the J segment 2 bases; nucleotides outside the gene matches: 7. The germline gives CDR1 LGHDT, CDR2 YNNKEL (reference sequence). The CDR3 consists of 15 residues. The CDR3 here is CASSQQTGIAYEQYF. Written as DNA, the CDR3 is TGTGCCAGCAGCCAGCAGACAGGGATAGCCTACGAGCAGTACTTC.

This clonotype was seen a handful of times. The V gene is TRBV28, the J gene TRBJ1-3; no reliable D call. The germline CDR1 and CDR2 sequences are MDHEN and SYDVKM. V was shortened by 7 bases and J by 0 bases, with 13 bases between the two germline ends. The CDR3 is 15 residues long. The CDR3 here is CASNAFTISGNTIYF. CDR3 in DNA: TGTGCCAGCAACGCCTTCACGATCTCTGGAAACACCATATATTTT.

The CDR3 sequence is CASSLGLVGGYEQYF. Written as DNA, the CDR3 is TGTGCCAGCAGTTTAGGACTAGTGGGAGGGTACGAGCAGTACTTC. The rearrangement links TRBV12-3 or TRBV12-4 to TRBJ2-7; TRBD2 matches at 7 bases. V shed 1 base, J shed 4 bases, and the junction held 7 bases outside the gene matches. The CDR3 covers 15 residues.

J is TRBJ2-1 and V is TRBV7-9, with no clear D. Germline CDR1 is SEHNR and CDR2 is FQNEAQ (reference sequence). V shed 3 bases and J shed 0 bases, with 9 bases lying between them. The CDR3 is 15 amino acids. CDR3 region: CASSFYSISYNEQFF. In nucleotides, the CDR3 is TGTGCCAGCAGCTTTTACAGCATCTCCTACAATGAGCAGTTCTTC.

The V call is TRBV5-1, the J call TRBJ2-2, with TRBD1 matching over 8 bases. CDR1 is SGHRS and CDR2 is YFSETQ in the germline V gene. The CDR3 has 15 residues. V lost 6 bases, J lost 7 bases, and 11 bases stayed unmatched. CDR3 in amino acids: CASTAGGALSGELFF. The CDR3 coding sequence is TGCGCCAGCACCGCAGGGGGCGCTTTGAGCGGGGAGCTGTTTTTT.

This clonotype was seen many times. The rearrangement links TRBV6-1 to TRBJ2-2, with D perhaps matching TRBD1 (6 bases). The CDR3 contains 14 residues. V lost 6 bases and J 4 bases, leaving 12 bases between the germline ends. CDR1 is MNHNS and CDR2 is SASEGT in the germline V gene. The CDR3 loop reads CASSGTTSTGELFF. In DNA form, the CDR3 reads TGTGCCAGCAGCGGGACAACCTCCACCGGGGAGCTGTTTTTT.

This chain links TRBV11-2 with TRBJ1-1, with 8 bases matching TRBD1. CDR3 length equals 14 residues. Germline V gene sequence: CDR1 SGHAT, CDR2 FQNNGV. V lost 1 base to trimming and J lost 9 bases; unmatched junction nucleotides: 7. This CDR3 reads CASSLVVRDRQAFF. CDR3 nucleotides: TGTGCCAGCAGCTTAGTGGTCCGGGACAGGCAAGCTTTCTTT.

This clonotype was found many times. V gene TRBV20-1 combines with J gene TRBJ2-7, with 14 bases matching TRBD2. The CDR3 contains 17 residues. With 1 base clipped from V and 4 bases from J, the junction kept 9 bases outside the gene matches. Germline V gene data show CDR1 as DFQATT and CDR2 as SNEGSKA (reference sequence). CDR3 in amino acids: CSARVPGTSGRVYEQYF. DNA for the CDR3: TGCAGTGCTAGAGTGCCCGGGACTAGCGGGAGAGTGTACGAGCAGTACTTC.